The present T cell receptor beta chain was sequenced within a study of OX40 agonist ivuxolimab in advanced cancers. With regard to this clone: The sample has other DNA sequences that encode this CDR3 too.

Some clones are missing from TCRdb's copy, which holds only in-frame ones; the method was immunoSEQ multiplex PCR. The sample lists some 50,000 clones, around nine tenths seen once, with about 10% in the top ten. The CDR3 runs to 12 residues. After removal of 6 bases from V and 5 bases from J, the junction contained 2 bases not matched to a gene. The germline CDR1 and CDR2 sequences are MNHEY and SMNVEV (reference sequence). This sequence originates from an adult with an advanced solid tumor such as melanoma, head and neck, liver or kidney cancer. Source: CD4+ or CD8+ T cells sorted from blood, taken in a trial of the OX40 agonist ivuxolimab. The gene calls are TRBV27 and TRBJ1-1, with 8 bases fitting TRBD1. The CDR3 bases are TGTGCCAGCAGACAGGGGGGAACTGAAGCTTTCTTT. Its translation is CASRQGGTEAFF.